The 3 T cell receptor beta chains in this list originate from one sample, sequenced in a study of cytotoxic CD8 clonotypes in ibrutinib-treated CLL. Clones were sequenced by immunoSEQ multiplex PCR, and TCRdb holds only the in-frame ones, with some missing. The table shows some 300,000 clones, with almost 80% occurring only once. The source was PBMCs, collected before ibrutinib treatment. The origin of the receptors is a human donor with chronic lymphocytic leukemia.

This chain connects TRBV2 to TRBJ2-7, with D possibly being TRBD2 (5 bases). This CDR3 comprises 15 residues. V shed 2 bases and J shed 2 bases, with 13 bases lying between them. CDR1 SNHLY and CDR2 FYNNEI come from the germline V gene. CDR3 nucleotide sequence: TGTGCCAGCAGTGAAAGTAGAGGGAGTACCTACGAGCAGTACTTC. Translation: CASSESRGSTYEQYF.

This rearrangement joins TRBV7-8 to TRBJ2-3, with 9 bases fitting TRBD2. The CDR3 loop spans 18 amino acids. Looked up from germline, CDR1 is SGHVS and CDR2 is FQNEAQ. The V segment lost 1 base and the J segment 3 bases; nucleotides outside the gene matches: 11. In DNA, the CDR3 is TGTGCCAGCAGCTTAGGAGCTGCGGGAGGGCTAGGGACAGATACGCAGTATTTT. This gives the protein CASSLGAAGGLGTDTQYF.

This clone occurred a few times. This sequence joins TRBV9 and TRBJ2-2; D is unresolved. Germline V lookup: CDR1 SGDLS, CDR2 YYNGEE. The CDR3 is made up of 13 amino acids. V was cut by 3 bases and J by 0 bases, with 3 bases left in between. CDR3 sequence (DNA): TGTGCCAGCAGCGAGCCGAACACCGGGGAGCTGTTTTTT. Encoded protein: CASSEPNTGELFF.